The rows below give T cell receptor beta chains drawn from one sample of a study of T cell responses to AZD1222 COVID-19 vaccine. Assay used: immunoSEQ multiplex PCR; TCRdb lists only in-frame clones, some missing. The sample contains about 140,000 clones, roughly 90% of which appear only once. Specimen: peripheral blood, collected 28 days after the second AZD1222 dose. Receptors were obtained from an adult who received the AZD1222 COVID-19 vaccine. Both conserved end residues are trimmed from each CDR3. Fields, in order: clone size, V gene, CDR3 protein. Only part of the rows carry a size: once, few, many, or a class if the clone is expanded.

>.|TRBV7-9
ASSFGVGVNYGYT
>.|TRBV19
ASKSPSSYNEQF
>.|TRBV5-1
ASSEANYGYT
>.|TRBV7-8
ASSLREDGYEQY
>.|TRBV28
ASRIQGQGANEQY
>.|TRBV5-6
ASSSRATDTQY
>.|TRBV4-1
ASSQEGGAARYNEQF
>.|TRBV5-1
ASSLGGVGNTEAF
>.|TRBV7-2
ASSLSNEKLF
>.|TRBV19
ASGQGVDSNQPQH
>once|TRBV6-1
ASSETGADEQF
>.|TRBV28
ASRTDREGAQDQPQH
>once|TRBV24-1
ATSDSTEAF
>.|TRBV5-6
ASTPGVTHSGNTIY
>.|TRBV5-4
ASRSSGGEYNSPLH
>.|TRBV7-3
ASSAGGPRETQY
>.|TRBV30
AWRRTSTDTQY
>few|TRBV18
ASSSGTENTIY
>.|TRBV21-1
ASSKEQLAGDNEQF
>.|TRBV7-9
ASSLEGFGQF
>.|TRBV7-2
ASSLLSNQPQH
>.|TRBV5-1
ASSLAGAEAGYT
>.|TRBV6-1
ASSDDRGRAF
>.|TRBV6-5
ASSPGAGGYT
>once|TRBV9
ASSAPLALQGLNTEAF